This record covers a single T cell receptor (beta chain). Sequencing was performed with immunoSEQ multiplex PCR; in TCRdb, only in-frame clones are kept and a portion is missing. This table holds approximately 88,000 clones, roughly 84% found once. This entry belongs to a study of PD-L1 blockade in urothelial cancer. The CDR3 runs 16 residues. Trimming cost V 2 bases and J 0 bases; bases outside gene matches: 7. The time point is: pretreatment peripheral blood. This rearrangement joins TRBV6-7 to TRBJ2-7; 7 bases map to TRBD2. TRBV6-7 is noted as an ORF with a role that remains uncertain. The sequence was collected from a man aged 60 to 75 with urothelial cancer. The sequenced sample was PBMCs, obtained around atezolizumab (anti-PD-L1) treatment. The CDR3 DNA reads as TGTGCCAGCAGTTACATCGACGGGGGGAGCTCCTACGAGCAGTACTTC. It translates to CASSYIDGGSSYEQYF.